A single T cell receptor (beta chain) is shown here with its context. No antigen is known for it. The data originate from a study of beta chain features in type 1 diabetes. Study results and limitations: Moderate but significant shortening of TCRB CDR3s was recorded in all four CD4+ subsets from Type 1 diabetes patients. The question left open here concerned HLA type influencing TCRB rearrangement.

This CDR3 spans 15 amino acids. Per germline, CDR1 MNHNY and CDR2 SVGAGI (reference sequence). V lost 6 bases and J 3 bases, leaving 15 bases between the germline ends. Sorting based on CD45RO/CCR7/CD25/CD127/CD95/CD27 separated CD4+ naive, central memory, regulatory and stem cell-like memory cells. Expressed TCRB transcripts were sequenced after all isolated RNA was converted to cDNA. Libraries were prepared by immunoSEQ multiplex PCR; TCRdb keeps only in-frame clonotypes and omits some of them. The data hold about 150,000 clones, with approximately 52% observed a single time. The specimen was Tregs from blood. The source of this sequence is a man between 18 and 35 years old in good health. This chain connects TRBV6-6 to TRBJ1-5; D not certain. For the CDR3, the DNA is TGTGCCAGCAGAAACCCTGACTTATTCAATCAGCCCCAGCATTTT. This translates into CASRNPDLFNQPQHF.